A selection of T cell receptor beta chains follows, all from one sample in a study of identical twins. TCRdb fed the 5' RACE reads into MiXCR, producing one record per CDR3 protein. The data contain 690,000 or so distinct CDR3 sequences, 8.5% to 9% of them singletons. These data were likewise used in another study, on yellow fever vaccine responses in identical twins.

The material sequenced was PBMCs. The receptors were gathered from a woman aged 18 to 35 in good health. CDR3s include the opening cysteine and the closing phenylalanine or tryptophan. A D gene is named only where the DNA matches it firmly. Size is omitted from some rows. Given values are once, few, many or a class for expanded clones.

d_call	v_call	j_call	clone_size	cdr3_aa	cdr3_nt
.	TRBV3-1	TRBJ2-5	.	CASSQRGPNQETQYF	TGTGCCAGCAGCCAACGGGGGCCAAACCAAGAGACCCAGTACTTC
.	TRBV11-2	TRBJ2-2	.	CASSPGVIIGTGELFF	TGTGCCAGCAGCCCGGGAGTCATCATTGGGACCGGGGAGCTGTTTTTT
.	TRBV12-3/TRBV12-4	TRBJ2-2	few	CASNRDNTGELFF	TGTGCCAGCAACCGGGATAACACCGGGGAGCTGTTTTTT
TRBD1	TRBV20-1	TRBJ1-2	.	CSASEQGPRLFGGYTF	TGCAGTGCTAGTGAACAGGGGCCGCGCTTGTTTGGTGGCTACACCTTC
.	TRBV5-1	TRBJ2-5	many	CASSPDSGETQYF	TGCGCCAGCAGCCCGGACAGTGGGGAGACCCAGTACTTC
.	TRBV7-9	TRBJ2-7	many	CASSPRIEQYF	TGTGCCAGCAGCCCTCGAATAGAGCAGTACTTC
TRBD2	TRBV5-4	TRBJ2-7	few	CASSLDSGRYEQYF	TGTGCCAGCAGCTTGGACAGCGGGAGGTACGAGCAGTACTTC
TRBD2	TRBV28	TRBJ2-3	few	CASSPTGLAGGDTQYF	TGTGCCAGCAGTCCCACGGGACTAGCGGGAGGAGATACGCAGTATTTT
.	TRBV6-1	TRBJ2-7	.	CASSQRSTGYEQYF	TGTGCCAGCAGTCAACGCTCGACAGGCTACGAGCAGTACTTC
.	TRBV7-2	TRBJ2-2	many	CASSLGIGTGELFF	TGTGCCAGCAGCTTAGGGATTGGCACCGGGGAGCTGTTTTTT
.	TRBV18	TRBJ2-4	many	CASSPANGKGKNIQYF	TGTGCCAGCTCACCCGCAAACGGAAAGGGCAAAAACATTCAGTACTTC
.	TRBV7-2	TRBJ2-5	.	CASSLLPGPRVQETQYF	TGTGCCAGCAGCTTATTACCGGGACCCCGGGTGCAGGAGACCCAGTACTTC
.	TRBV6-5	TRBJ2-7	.	CASSYSLPGSGYEQYF	TGTGCCAGCAGTTACTCTCTACCGGGATCAGGCTACGAGCAGTACTTC
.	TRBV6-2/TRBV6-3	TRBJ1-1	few	CASSTWSRNTEAFF	TGTGCCAGCAGCACCTGGAGCAGGAACACTGAAGCTTTCTTT
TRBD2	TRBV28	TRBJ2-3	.	CASSLAGEGDTQYF	TGTGCCAGCAGCCTAGCGGGGGAGGGAGATACGCAGTATTTT
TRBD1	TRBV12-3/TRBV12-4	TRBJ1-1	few	CASSSGQGKLGSTEAFF	TGTGCCAGCAGTTCTGGACAGGGTAAACTTGGGAGCACTGAAGCTTTCTTT
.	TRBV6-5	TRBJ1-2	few	CASSYGGQPTNYGYTF	TGTGCCAGCAGTTACGGAGGACAGCCTACTAACTATGGCTACACCTTC
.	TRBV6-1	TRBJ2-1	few	CASTLSRGYNEQFF	TGTGCCAGCACCCTTTCTCGGGGGTACAATGAGCAGTTCTTC
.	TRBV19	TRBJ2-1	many	CASSIGSKRDEQFF	TGTGCCAGTAGTATCGGGAGTAAAAGGGATGAGCAGTTCTTC
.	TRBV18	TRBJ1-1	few	CASSPQSNTEAFF	TGTGCCAGCTCACCCCAATCCAACACTGAAGCTTTCTTT
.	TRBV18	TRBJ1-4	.	CASSPPGAVNEKLFF	TGTGCCAGCTCACCCCCGGGGGCAGTGAATGAAAAACTGTTTTTT
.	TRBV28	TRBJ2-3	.	CASSPPRKSTDTQYF	TGTGCCAGCAGCCCCCCCCGGAAAAGCACAGATACGCAGTATTTT
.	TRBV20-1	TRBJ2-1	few	CSARLLVTEGEQFF	TGCAGTGCTAGATTACTAGTAACGGAGGGTGAGCAGTTCTTC
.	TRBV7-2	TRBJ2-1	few	CASSLRRGPYNEQFF	TGTGCCAGCAGCTTAAGGCGGGGCCCCTACAATGAGCAGTTCTTC
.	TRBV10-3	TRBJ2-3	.	CAISPDASSLDHTQYF	TGTGCCATCAGCCCGGACGCGAGCTCCCTCGACCATACGCAGTATTTT
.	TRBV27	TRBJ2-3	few	CASKVTDTQYF	TGTGCCAGCAAAGTAACAGATACGCAGTATTTT
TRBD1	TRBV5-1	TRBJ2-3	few	CASSLSNRGQSDTQYF	TGCGCCAGCAGCTTGTCCAACAGGGGGCAGTCGGATACGCAGTATTTT
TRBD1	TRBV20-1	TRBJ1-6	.	CSAAGGNSPLHF	TGCAGTGCTGCAGGGGGGAATTCACCCCTCCACTTT
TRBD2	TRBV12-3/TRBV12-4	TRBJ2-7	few	CASRVLAGAGEQYF	TGTGCCAGCAGAGTACTAGCGGGAGCCGGGGAGCAGTACTTC
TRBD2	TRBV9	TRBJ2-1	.	CASSVDGTSGANEQFF	TGTGCCAGCAGCGTAGACGGGACTAGCGGGGCGAATGAGCAGTTCTTC
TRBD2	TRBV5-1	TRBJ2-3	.	CASSELPSGGYTDTQYF	TGCGCCAGCAGCGAGTTGCCTAGCGGGGGGTACACAGATACGCAGTATTTT
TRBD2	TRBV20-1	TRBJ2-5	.	CSASSRTSSQETQYF	TGCAGTGCTAGTTCCAGGACTAGTAGCCAAGAGACCCAGTACTTC
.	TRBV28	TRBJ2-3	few	CASSSLASDTQYF	TGTGCCAGCAGTTCGCTAGCGTCAGATACGCAGTATTTT
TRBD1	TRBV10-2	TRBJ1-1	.	CASSEGDRFPFF	TGCGCCAGCAGTGAGGGGGACAGGTTCCCTTTCTTT
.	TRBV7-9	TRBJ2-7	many	CASTDLPQGYEQYF	TGTGCCAGCACCGACCTCCCCCAGGGCTACGAGCAGTACTTC
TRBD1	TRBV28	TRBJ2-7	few	CASSPPSDRGGEQYF	TGTGCCAGCAGTCCCCCCTCGGACAGGGGTGGGGAGCAGTACTTC
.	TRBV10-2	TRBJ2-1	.	CASTRKREEQFF	TGCGCCAGCACCCGCAAACGGGAAGAGCAGTTCTTC
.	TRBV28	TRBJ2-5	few	CASAPGTQETQYF	TGTGCCAGCGCACCGGGAACCCAAGAGACCCAGTACTTC
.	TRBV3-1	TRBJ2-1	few	CASSQVAVYNEQFF	TGTGCCAGCAGCCAGGTAGCGGTCTACAATGAGCAGTTCTTC
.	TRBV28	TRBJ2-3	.	CASSINTQYF	TGTGCCAGCAGTATTAATACGCAGTATTTT
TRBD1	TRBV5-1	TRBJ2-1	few	CASSSQGDNEQFF	TGCGCCAGCAGCTCACAGGGGGACAATGAGCAGTTCTTC
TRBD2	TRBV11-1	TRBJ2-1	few	CASSLVPLRGRAGNEQFF	TGTGCCAGCAGCTTAGTACCGCTTCGCGGGAGGGCCGGAAATGAGCAGTTCTTC
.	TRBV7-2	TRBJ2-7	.	CASSDLLYEQYF	TGTGCCAGCAGCGACTTACTCTACGAGCAGTACTTC
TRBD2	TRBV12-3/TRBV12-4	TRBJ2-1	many	CASSLGASGGSYNEQFF	TGTGCCAGCAGTTTAGGAGCTAGCGGGGGGTCCTACAATGAGCAGTTCTTC
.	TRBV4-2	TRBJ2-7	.	CASSQFLAESSYEQYF	TGTGCCAGCAGCCAATTCTTAGCGGAAAGCTCCTACGAGCAGTACTTC
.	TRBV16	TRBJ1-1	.	CASILLGLNTEAFF	TGTGCCAGCATCCTTCTAGGGCTGAACACTGAAGCTTTCTTT
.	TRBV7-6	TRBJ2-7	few	CASSIIQGDYEQYF	TGTGCCAGCAGCATCATACAGGGAGACTACGAGCAGTACTTC
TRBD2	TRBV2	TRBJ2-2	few	CASRLAAAGELFF	TGTGCCAGCAGACTAGCGGCGGCCGGGGAGCTGTTTTTT
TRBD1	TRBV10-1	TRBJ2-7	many	CASSESGDRAYEQYF	TGCGCCAGCAGTGAGTCCGGGGACAGGGCCTACGAGCAGTACTTC
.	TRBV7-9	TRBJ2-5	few	CASSPTGLQETQYF	TGTGCCAGCAGCCCCACCGGGCTCCAAGAGACCCAGTACTTC
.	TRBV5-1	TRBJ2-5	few	CASHLGHLTETQYF	TGCGCCTCCCACCTAGGACATCTGACCGAGACCCAGTACTTC
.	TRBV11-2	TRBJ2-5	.	CASSPRIGTSRGETQYF	TGTGCCAGCAGCCCGAGAATCGGGACTTCTAGGGGAGAGACCCAGTACTTC
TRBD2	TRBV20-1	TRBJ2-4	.	CSARDPGGKNIQYF	TGCAGTGCTAGAGATCCGGGGGGGAAAAACATTCAGTACTTC
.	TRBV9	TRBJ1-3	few	CASSGRGDSGNTIYF	TGTGCCAGCAGCGGACGAGGGGACTCTGGAAACACCATATATTTT
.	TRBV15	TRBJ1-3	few	CATSPRGVNTIYF	TGTGCCACCAGCCCGAGGGGAGTAAACACCATATATTTT
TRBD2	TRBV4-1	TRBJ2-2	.	CASSPWGGDPGELFF	TGCGCCAGCAGCCCCTGGGGGGGGGACCCCGGGGAGCTGTTTTTT
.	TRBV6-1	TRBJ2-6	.	CASRPLGSGANVLTF	TGTGCCAGCAGACCCTTGGGTTCAGGGGCCAACGTCCTGACTTTC
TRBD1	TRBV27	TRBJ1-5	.	CASSTGQGRSNQPQHF	TGTGCCAGCAGTACGGGACAGGGGCGTAGCAATCAGCCCCAGCATTTT
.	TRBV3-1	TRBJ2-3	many	CASSFRESTDTQYF	TGTGCCAGCAGCTTCCGGGAGAGCACAGATACGCAGTATTTT
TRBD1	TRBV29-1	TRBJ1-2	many	CSVENPGTATNYGYTF	TGCAGCGTTGAGAATCCCGGGACAGCAACTAACTATGGCTACACCTTC